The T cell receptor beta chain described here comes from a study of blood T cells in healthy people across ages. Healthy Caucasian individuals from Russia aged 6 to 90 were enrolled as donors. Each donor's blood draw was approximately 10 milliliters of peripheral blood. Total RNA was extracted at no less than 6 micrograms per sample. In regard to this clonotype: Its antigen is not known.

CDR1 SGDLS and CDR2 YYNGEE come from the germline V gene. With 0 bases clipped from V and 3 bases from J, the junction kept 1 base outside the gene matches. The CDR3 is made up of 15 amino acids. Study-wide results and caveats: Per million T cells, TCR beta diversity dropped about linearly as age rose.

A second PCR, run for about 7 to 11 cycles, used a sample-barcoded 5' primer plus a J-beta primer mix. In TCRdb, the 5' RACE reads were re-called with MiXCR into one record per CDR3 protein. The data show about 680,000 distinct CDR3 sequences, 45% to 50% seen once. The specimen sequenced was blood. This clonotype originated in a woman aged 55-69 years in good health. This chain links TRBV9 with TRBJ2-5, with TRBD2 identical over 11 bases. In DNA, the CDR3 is TGTGCCAGCAGCGTAGGGGGACTAGCGGAAGAGACCCAGTACTTC. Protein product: CASSVGGLAEETQYF. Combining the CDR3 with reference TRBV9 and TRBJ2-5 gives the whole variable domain DSGVTQTPKHLITATGQRVTLRCSPRSGDLSVYWYQQSLDQGLQFLIQYYNGEERAKGNILERFSAQQFPDLHSELNLSSLELGDSALYFCASSVGGLAEETQYFGPGTRLLVL.